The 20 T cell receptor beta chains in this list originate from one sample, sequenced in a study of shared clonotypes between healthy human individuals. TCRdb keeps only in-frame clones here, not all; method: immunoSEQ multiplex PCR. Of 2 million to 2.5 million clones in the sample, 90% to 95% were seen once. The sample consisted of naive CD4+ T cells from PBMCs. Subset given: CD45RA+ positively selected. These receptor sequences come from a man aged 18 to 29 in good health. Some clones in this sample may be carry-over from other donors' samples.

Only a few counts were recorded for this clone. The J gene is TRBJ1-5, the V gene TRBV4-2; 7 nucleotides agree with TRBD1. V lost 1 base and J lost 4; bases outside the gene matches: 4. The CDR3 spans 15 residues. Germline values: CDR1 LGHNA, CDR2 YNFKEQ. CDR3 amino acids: CASSQARQGNQPQHF. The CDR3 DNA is TGTGCCAGCAGCCAAGCCCGACAGGGTAATCAGCCCCAGCATTTT.

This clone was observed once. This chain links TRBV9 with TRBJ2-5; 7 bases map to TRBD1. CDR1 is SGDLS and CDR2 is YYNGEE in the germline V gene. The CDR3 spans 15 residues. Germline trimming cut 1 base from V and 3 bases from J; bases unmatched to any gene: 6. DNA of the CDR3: TGTGCCAGCAGCGTACTTGGACAGGTCAAAGAGACCCAGTACTTC. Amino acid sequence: CASSVLGQVKETQYF.

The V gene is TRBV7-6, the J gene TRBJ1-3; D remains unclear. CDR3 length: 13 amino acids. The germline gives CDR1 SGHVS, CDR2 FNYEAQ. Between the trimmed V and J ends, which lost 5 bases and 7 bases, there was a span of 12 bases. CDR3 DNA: TGTGCCAGCAGCCACAATCTGGTTAACACCATATATTTT. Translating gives CASSHNLVNTIYF.

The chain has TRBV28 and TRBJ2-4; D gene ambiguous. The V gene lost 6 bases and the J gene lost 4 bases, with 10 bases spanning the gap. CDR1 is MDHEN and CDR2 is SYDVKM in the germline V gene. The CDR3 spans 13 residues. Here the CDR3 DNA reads TGTGCCAGCAGCCCGGACGGGAAAAACATTCAGTACTTC. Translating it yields CASSPDGKNIQYF. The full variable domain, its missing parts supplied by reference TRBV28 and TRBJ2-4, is DVKVTQSSRYLVKRTGEKVFLECVQDMDHENMFWYRQDPGLGLRLIYFSYDVKMKEKGDIPEGYSVSREKKERFSLILESASTNQTSMYLCASSPDGKNIQYFGAGTRLSVL.

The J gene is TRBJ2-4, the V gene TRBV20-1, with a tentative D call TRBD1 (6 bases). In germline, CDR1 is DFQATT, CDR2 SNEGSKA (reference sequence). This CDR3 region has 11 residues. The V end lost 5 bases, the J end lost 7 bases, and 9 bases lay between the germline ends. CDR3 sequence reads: CSAPQGNIQYF. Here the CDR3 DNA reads TGCAGTGCTCCCCAGGGGAACATTCAGTACTTC.

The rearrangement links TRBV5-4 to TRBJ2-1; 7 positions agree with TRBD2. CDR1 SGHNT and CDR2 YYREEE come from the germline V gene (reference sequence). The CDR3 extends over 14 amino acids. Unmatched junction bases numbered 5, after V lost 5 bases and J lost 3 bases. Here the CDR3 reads CASRSGIIYNEQFF. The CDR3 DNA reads TGTGCCAGCAGAAGCGGGATCATCTACAATGAGCAGTTCTTC.

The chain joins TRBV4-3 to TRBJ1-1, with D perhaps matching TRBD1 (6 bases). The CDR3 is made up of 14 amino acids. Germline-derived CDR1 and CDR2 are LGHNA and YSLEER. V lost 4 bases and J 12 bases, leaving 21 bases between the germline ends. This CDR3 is CASSPVLGGKESFF. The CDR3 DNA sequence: TGCGCCAGCAGCCCCGTATTAGGGGGAAAGGAGTCTTTCTTT.

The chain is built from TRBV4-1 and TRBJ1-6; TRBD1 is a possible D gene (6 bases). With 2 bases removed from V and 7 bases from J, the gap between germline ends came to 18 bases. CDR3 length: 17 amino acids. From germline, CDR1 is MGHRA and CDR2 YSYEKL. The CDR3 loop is CASSQLGQGWLNSPLHF. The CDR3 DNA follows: TGCGCCAGCAGCCAATTAGGGCAGGGGTGGCTAAATTCACCCCTCCACTTT.

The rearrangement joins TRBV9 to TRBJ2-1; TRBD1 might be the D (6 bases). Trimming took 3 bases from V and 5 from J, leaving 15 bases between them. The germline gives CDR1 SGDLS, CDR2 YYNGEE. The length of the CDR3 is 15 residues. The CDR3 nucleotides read TGTGCCAGCAGCGGTAACAGGGCGAGGGACAATGAGCAGTTCTTC. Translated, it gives CASSGNRARDNEQFF.

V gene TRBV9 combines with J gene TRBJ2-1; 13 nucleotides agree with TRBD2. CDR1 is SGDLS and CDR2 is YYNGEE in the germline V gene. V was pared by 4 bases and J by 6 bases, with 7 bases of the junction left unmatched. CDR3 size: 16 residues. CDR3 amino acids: CASSPPGLAGLNEQFF. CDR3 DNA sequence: TGTGCCAGCAGCCCTCCGGGACTAGCGGGACTCAATGAGCAGTTCTTC.

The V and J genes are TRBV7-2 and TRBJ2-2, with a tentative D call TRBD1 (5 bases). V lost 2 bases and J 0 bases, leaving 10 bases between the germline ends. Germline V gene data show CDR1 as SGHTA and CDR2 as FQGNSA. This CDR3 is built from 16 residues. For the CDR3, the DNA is TGTGCCAGCAGCTTAATGAGCAGGGCGAACACCGGGGAGCTGTTTTTT. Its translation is CASSLMSRANTGELFF.

CDR3 in amino acids: CASSVAGGNSDTQYF. The DNA for the CDR3 is TGTGCCAGCAGCGTAGCGGGAGGTAATTCAGATACGCAGTATTTT. The chain combines TRBV9 with TRBJ2-3; 7 bases match TRBD2. CDR3 length: 15 amino acids. Trimming removed 0 bases from V and 4 bases from J; junction bases left unmatched: 5. Germline CDR1 SGDLS, CDR2 YYNGEE.

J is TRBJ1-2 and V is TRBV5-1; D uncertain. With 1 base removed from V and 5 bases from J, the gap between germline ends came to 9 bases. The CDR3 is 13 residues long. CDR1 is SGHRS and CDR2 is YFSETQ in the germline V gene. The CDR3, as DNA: TGCGCCAGCAGCTTGCGGCCAGAGTATGGCTACACCTTC. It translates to CASSLRPEYGYTF.

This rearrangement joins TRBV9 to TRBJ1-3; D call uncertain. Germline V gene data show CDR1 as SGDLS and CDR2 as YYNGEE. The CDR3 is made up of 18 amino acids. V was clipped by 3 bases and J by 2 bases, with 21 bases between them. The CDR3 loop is CASSGSSGYLGTGNTIYF. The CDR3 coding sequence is TGTGCCAGCAGCGGAAGTAGTGGGTATTTGGGTACTGGAAACACCATATATTTT.

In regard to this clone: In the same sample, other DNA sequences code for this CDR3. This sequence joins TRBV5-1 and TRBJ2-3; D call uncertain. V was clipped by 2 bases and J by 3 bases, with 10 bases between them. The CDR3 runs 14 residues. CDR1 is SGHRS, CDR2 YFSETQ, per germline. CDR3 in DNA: TGCGCCAGCAGCTTTGGCGGTGCTACAGATACGCAGTATTTT. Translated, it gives CASSFGGATDTQYF.

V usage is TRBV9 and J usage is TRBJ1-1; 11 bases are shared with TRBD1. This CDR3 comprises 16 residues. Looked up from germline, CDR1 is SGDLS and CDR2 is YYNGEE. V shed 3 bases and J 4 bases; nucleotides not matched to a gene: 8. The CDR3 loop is CASSARKGQGGTEAFF. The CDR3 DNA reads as TGTGCCAGCAGCGCCAGAAAGGGACAGGGGGGCACTGAAGCTTTCTTT.

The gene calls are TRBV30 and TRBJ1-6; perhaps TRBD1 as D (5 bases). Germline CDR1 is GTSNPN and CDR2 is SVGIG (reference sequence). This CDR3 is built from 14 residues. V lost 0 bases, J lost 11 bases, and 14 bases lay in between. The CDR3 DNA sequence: TGTGCCTGGAGTGTAGGCCCGGGGGAGGCACCCCTCCACTTT. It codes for CAWSVGPGEAPLHF.

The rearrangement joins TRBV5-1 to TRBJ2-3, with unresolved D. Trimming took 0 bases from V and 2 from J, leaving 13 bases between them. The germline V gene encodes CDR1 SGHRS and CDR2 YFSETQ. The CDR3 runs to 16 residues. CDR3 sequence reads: CASSLDGSMNTDTQYF. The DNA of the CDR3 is TGCGCCAGCAGCTTGGACGGCTCGATGAACACAGATACGCAGTATTTT.

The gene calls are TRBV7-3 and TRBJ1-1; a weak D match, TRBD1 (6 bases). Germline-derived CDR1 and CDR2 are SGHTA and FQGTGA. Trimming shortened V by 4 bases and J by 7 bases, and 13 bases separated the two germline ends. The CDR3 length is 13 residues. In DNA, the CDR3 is TGTGCCAGCAGCTCGTCTACGGACAGTGAAGCTTTCTTT. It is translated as CASSSSTDSEAFF. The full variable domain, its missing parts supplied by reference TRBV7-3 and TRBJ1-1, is GAGVSQTPSNKVTEKGKYVELRCDPISGHTALYWYRQSLGQGPEFLIYFQGTGAADDSGLPNDRFFAVRPEGSVSTLKIQRTERGDSAVYLCASSSSTDSEAFFGQGTRLTVV.

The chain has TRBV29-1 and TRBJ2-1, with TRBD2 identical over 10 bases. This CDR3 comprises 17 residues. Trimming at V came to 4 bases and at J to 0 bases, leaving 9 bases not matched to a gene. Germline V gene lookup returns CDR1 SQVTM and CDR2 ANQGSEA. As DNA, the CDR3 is TGCAGCGTTGCCCTTCTTAGCGGGAGGAGCTCCTACAATGAGCAGTTCTTC. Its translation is CSVALLSGRSSYNEQFF.